This T cell receptor beta chain is drawn from a study of T and B cells in COVID-19 patients. About the research overall: COVID-19 patients gave peripheral blood either during active infection or after recovery. Critical illness requiring mechanical ventilation or extracorporeal membrane oxygenation affected 12 of 20 active-infection patients.

BIOMED2 TRB-A/B primer pools were used in multiplex TRB PCR. MiXCR was run by TCRdb on the multiplex PCR reads, yielding one entry per CDR3 protein. This sample has approximately 17,000 distinct CDR3 sequences, with about 26% found just once. Points on this clonotype: Its specificity is unknown.

Study-wide results and caveats: At recovery TRB diversity and richness exceeded healthy donors, after highly clonal active COVID-19 repertoires. Of approximately 2,400 TCR clusters found only in the recovered cohort, fewer than 35 had low generation probability.

Germline V gene sequence: CDR1 SGHDT, CDR2 YYEEEE. The CDR3 is 13 amino acids. Trimming pared 5 bases from V and 3 bases from J, leaving 12 bases between. Each TRB amplification used roughly 240-550 ng of genomic DNA from blood. This clonotype originated in a human donor who had recovered from COVID-19. The sequenced sample was blood. The chain recombines TRBV5-6 with TRBJ2-7; D perhaps matches TRBD1 (6 bases). CDR3 nucleotide sequence: TGTGCCAGCAGGATGACAGGAATCTACGAGCAGTACTTC. Its protein product is CASRMTGIYEQYF.